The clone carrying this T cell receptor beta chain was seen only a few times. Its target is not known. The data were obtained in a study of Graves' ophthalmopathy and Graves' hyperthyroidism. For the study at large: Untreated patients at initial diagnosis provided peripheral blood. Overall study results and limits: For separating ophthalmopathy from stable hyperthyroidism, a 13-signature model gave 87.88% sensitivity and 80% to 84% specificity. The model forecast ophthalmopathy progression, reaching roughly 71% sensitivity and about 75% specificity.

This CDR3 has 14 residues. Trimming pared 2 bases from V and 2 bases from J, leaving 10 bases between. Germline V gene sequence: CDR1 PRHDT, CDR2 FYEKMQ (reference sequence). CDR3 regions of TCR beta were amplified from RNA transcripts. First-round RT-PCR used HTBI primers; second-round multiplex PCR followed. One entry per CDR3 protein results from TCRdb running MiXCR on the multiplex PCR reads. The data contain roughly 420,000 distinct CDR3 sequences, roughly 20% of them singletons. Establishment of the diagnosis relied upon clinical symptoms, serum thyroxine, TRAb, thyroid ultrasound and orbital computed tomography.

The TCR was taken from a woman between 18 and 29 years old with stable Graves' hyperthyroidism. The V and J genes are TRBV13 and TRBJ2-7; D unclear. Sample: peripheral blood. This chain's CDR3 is CASSLWSRPYEQYF. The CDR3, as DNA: TGTGCCAGCAGCTTATGGTCCAGACCCTACGAGCAGTACTTC.